Shown below are 4 T cell receptor beta chains from a single sample sequenced in a study of molecular identifiers for immune sequencing clone quantification. TCRdb processed the PCR reads anew with MiXCR; each CDR3 protein has one entry. The sample yields approximately 550,000 distinct CDR3 sequences, about 20% seen once. Sequenced: naive CD8+ T cells from blood, with Jurkat cell RNA spiked in. Subset described: FACS-sorted CD8+CD4-CCR7+CD45RA+ naive T cells. All receptors come from a human donor in good health. Some libraries in this study had Jurkat cell RNA spiked in.

This chain links TRBV7-9 with TRBJ2-7; D call uncertain. Trimming took 3 bases from V and 6 from J, leaving 12 bases between them. Germline assignment: CDR1 SEHNR and CDR2 FQNEAQ (reference sequence). The CDR3 totals 13 residues. CDR3 nucleotide sequence: TGTGCCAGCAGCTTTCAAGGCCTTCCCGAGCAGTACTTC. It specifies CASSFQGLPEQYF.

The chain has TRBV11-2 and TRBJ2-5, with TRBD1 matching over 11 bases. The germline V gene encodes CDR1 SGHAT and CDR2 FQNNGV. The CDR3 consists of 17 residues. V lost 5 bases and J lost 5; bases outside the gene matches: 13. The DNA for the CDR3 is TGTGCCAGCAGCCCGCCCCCGGGACAGGGGGATGTGGAGACCCAGTACTTC. Translating gives CASSPPPGQGDVETQYF.

A few counts support this clonotype. CDR3 nucleotide sequence: TGTGCCAGTAGTATCTCTAGCGGGGGGTCGCAAGAGACCCAGTACTTC. It encodes CASSISSGGSQETQYF. The chain carries TRBV19 and TRBJ2-5; 11 bases align to TRBD2. CDR3 length: 16 residues. Germline V gene data show CDR1 as LNHDA and CDR2 as SQIVND (reference sequence). J lost 2 bases, V lost 3 bases, and 5 bases had no gene match.

On this clonotype itself: A single base separates this from a much larger clone, so it may be a read error. The chain uses TRBV4-3 and TRBJ1-1; maybe TRBD1 (6 bases). The germline V gene has CDR1 LGHNA and CDR2 YSLEER. V was clipped by 4 bases and J by 3 bases, with 15 bases between them. CDR3 length equals 15 residues. CDR3 sequence (DNA): TGCGCCAGCAGCCCCCAACAGGGTTTGGACACTGAAGCTTTCTTT. Its translation is CASSPQQGLDTEAFF.